These 23 T cell receptor beta chains were sequenced from one sample in a study of CD8+CD57+ T cells in acquired aplastic anemia. The patients chosen for sequencing had shown expansion of CD8+CD57+ cells (detected by flow cytometry). Genomic DNA, the template, was used for profiling of the TCR beta VDJ and CDR3. Each CDR3 protein is one row after TCRdb ran MiXCR on the reads. The repertoire has fewer than 250,000 distinct CDR3 sequences, approximately 45% of them found once; the top ten carry 7% to 9.5%. The specimen sequenced was sorted CD4+, CD8+, or CD8+CD57+ T cells (not recorded which) from PBMCs. The receptors stem from a human donor with aplastic anemia.

This clonotype appeared many times. The chain joins TRBV12-3 or TRBV12-4 to TRBJ1-1, with unresolved D. This CDR3 has 13 residues. Deletions cut 5 bases from V and 6 bases from J, with 13 bases between. CDR3 DNA sequence: TGTGCCAGCAGTAGCCTTTCTCGCGCTGAAGCTTTCTTT. This gives the protein CASSSLSRAEAFF.

There are many counts of this clonotype. The V and J genes are TRBV7-9 and TRBJ2-7; TRBD1 matches 10 bases. Germline lookup yields CDR1 SEHNR and CDR2 FQNEAQ (reference sequence). V lost 4 bases, J lost 2 bases, and 11 bases stayed unmatched. This CDR3 has 17 amino acids. The CDR3 protein is CASSSRDRGAWPYEQYF. In DNA form, the CDR3 reads TGTGCCAGCAGCTCCCGGGACAGGGGCGCTTGGCCCTACGAGCAGTACTTC.

In this sample, this clonotype turned up a few times. The J gene is TRBJ2-5, the V gene TRBV3-2; the table's D call of TRBD1 was not tested on the DNA. TRBV3-2 is a pseudogene. This CDR3 has 18 amino acids. In DNA form, the CDR3 reads TGTGCCAGCAGCCAAGCCTCGTTAACCGGGCAAGATCAAGAGACCCAGTACTTC. Amino acids: CASSQASLTGQDQETQYF.

By sample fraction, this clonotype is medium-sized. This chain joins TRBV29-1 and TRBJ2-7; D could derive from TRBD1 or TRBD2 (6 bases each). CDR1 and CDR2 (germline): SQVTM, ANQGSEA. The CDR3 sequence is 13 residues long. Trimming pared 5 bases from V and 3 bases from J, leaving 14 bases between. The chain's CDR3 is CSVLVADSYEQYF. The CDR3 DNA sequence: TGCAGCGTTCTGGTAGCGGACAGCTACGAGCAGTACTTC.

This clonotype was found many times. The CDR3 bases are TGCGCCAGCAGACTTAAGACAGCGAGCTCCTACAATGAGCAGTTCTTC. This translates into CASRLKTASSYNEQFF. The chain links TRBV4-3 to TRBJ2-1; a weak D match, TRBD1 (5 bases). There are 16 residues in the CDR3. The germline V gene encodes CDR1 LGHNA and CDR2 YSLEER. Trimming removed 6 bases at V and 0 bases at J, with 15 bases between.

Details on this clonotype: One end of the junction fails to match germline, which may point to a read error. V and J are TRBV10-3 and TRBJ1-1; TRBD1 aligns across 7 bases. The CDR3 loop spans 14 amino acids. Germline values: CDR1 ENHRY, CDR2 SYGVKD. This chain's CDR3 is CATSAWTGNTEAFF. Written as DNA, the CDR3 is TGTGCCACCAGTGCTTGGACAGGGAACACTGAAGCTTTCTTT.

The chain links TRBV5-1 to TRBJ1-2; a weak D match, TRBD1 (5 bases). This CDR3 spans 14 amino acids. The V end lost 0 bases, the J end lost 8 bases, and 14 bases lay between the germline ends. In germline, CDR1 is SGHRS, CDR2 YFSETQ. The CDR3: CASSLDPGRGGYTF. As DNA, the CDR3 is TGCGCCAGCAGCTTGGATCCAGGGCGGGGAGGCTACACCTTC.

The rearrangement uses TRBV7-9 and TRBJ2-2; D gene uncertain. Per germline, CDR1 SEHNR and CDR2 FQNEAQ (reference sequence). The CDR3 covers 13 residues. Deletions cut 1 base from V and 8 bases from J, with 8 bases between. The CDR3 here is CASSLVNGGELFF. CDR3 in DNA: TGTGCCAGCAGCTTAGTTAACGGAGGGGAGCTGTTTTTT.

The chain uses TRBV19 and TRBJ1-6, with TRBD1 matching 7 bases. V was pared by 5 bases and J by 15 bases, with 4 bases of the junction left unmatched. CDR3 length: 11 residues. Germline V lookup: CDR1 LNHDA, CDR2 SQIVND (reference sequence). The CDR3 DNA sequence: TGTGCCAGTAGTCAGGGGGGACGCCTCCACTTT. It codes for CASSQGGRLHF.

The chain combines TRBV5-4 with TRBJ2-7, with TRBD1 matching 10 bases. Germline assignment: CDR1 SGHNT and CDR2 YYREEE (reference sequence). CDR3 size: 15 residues. Trimming at V came to 4 bases and at J to 2 bases, leaving 6 bases not matched to a gene. For the CDR3, the DNA is TGTGCCAGCAGCCCGAGACAGGGGGCGGCCTACGAGCAGTACTTC. Its translation: CASSPRQGAAYEQYF.

This clonotype was observed many times. The V and J genes are TRBV12-3 or TRBV12-4 and TRBJ2-7; TRBD1 matches at 9 bases. This CDR3 is built from 14 residues. With V trimmed by 6 bases and J by 5 bases, 8 bases remained unmatched. For the CDR3, the DNA is TGTGCCAGCAGGTACCGGGACAGGGACCACGAGCAGTACTTC. This encodes CASRYRDRDHEQYF.

This clonotype occurred a few times. V and J are TRBV18 and TRBJ2-7, with D perhaps TRBD1 or TRBD2 (5 bases each). CDR1 and CDR2 (germline): KGHSH, LQKENI. Trimming cost V 0 bases and J 3 bases, with 9 bases left between them. The CDR3 loop spans 14 amino acids. The CDR3 nucleotides are TGTGCCAGCTCACCACCGGGGACGAGCTACGAGCAGTACTTC. This gives the protein CASSPPGTSYEQYF.

This chain uses TRBV12-3 or TRBV12-4 with TRBJ1-1, with D tentatively TRBD1 (5 bases). The CDR3 runs to 15 residues. CDR3 DNA sequence: TGTGCTAGTGGTCCCGACCGGGGCCCTGGAGAGGAAGCTTTCTTT. Translation gives CASGPDRGPGEEAFF.

The chain combines TRBV7-3 with TRBJ2-3, with 10 bases matching TRBD2. Looked up from germline, CDR1 is SGHTA and CDR2 is FQGTGA. Unmatched junction bases numbered 24, after V lost 4 bases and J lost 11 bases. The CDR3 is 19 amino acids. The DNA of the CDR3 is TGTGCCAGCAGCTCGTCCGGGACTAGCGAAATCATCTCCTACAATGAGCAGTATTTT. This sequence encodes CASSSSGTSEIISYNEQYF.

This clonotype was counted at least ten times. V is TRBV7-9 and J is TRBJ1-2, with 10 bases fitting TRBD1. Losses at the gene ends were 4 bases for V and 4 bases for J; bases not matched to a gene: 9. CDR1 SEHNR and CDR2 FQNEAQ come from the germline V gene (reference sequence). This CDR3 contains 16 residues. CDR3 DNA: TGTGCCAGCAGCTCCACGGACAGGGGGAATTTCTATGGCTACACCTTC. It codes for CASSSTDRGNFYGYTF.

Points on this clonotype: A read error may explain this, as a much larger clone is one base away. V gene TRBV7-9 combines with J gene TRBJ1-6; 8 bases map to TRBD1. Trimming at V came to 3 bases and at J to 8 bases, leaving 9 bases not matched to a gene. Germline CDR1 and CDR2: SEHNR and FQNEAQ (reference sequence). This CDR3 is 16 amino acids long. The CDR3: CASSFDLDREDSPLHF. Here the CDR3 DNA reads TGTGCCAGCAGCTTTGATCTGGACAGGGAAGATTCACCCCTCCACTTT.

This clonotype was picked up one time. The chain carries TRBV10-3 and TRBJ2-7, with a possible D match to TRBD1 (6 bases). The last part of the DNA fits TRBJ2-1 better; the J call may be wrong. CDR1 is ENHRY, CDR2 SYGVKD, per germline. The CDR3 is made up of 16 amino acids. The CDR3 bases are TGTGCCATCAGTTCACTCTGGGATCGCAGGGGTTACGAGCAGTTCTTC. Translating gives CAISSLWDRRGYEQFF.

The J gene is TRBJ2-1, the V gene TRBV2, with 10 bases that match TRBD2. CDR3 length: 15 amino acids. Germline CDR1 is SNHLY and CDR2 is FYNNEI. Trimming at V came to 5 bases and at J to 10 bases, leaving 11 bases not matched to a gene. The CDR3 region is CASSLGLAGVSEQFF. In DNA form, the CDR3 reads TGTGCCAGCAGTTTAGGGCTAGCGGGAGTAAGCGAGCAGTTCTTC.

This clonotype turned up a few times. The V and J genes are TRBV27 and TRBJ1-1; maybe TRBD1 (5 bases). Trimming left V 6 bases short and J 1 base short, with 12 bases between. The V gene's germline CDR1 is MNHEY and CDR2 SMNVEV (reference sequence). The CDR3 is made up of 14 amino acids. As DNA, the CDR3 is TGTGCCAGCAGAACCGGGACGCCGAACACTGAAGCTTTCTTT. It is translated as CASRTGTPNTEAFF.

A remark on this clonotype: A much more abundant neighbour one base away suggests this may be a read error. The V call is TRBV12-5, the J call TRBJ1-1; D unresolved. This CDR3 spans 11 amino acids. The V end was cut by 0 bases, the J end by 13 bases, with 9 bases between. Germline CDR1 LGHNT, CDR2 FRNRAP. The CDR3 here is CASGLVGEVFF. CDR3 DNA sequence: TGTGCTAGTGGTTTGGTAGGAGAGGTTTTCTTT.

The chain uses TRBV2 and TRBJ1-1; D is unclear. This CDR3 comprises 15 residues. The V and J ends lost 8 bases and 1 base respectively, with 17 bases between them. Germline CDR1 reads SNHLY; CDR2 reads FYNNEI. The CDR3 DNA sequence: TGTGCCAGCCATCGAGCCGCGGCCTCGAACACTGAAGCTTTCTTT. It is translated as CASHRAAASNTEAFF.

V gene TRBV30 combines with J gene TRBJ1-1; D is ambiguous. Germline V gene data show CDR1 as GTSNPN and CDR2 as SVGIG (reference sequence). CDR3 size: 11 residues. V gave up 4 bases and J gave up 0 bases, with 3 bases separating them. The CDR3 region is CAWTLNTEAFF. CDR3 sequence (DNA): TGTGCCTGGACCTTGAACACTGAAGCTTTCTTT.

The CDR3 here is CASSASGGNTGELFF. The CDR3 DNA reads as TGTGCCAGCAGTGCTAGCGGGGGGAACACCGGGGAGCTGTTTTTT. The V and J genes are TRBV9 and TRBJ2-2, with TRBD2 identical over 10 bases. The CDR3 spans 15 residues. Germline CDR1 is SGDLS and CDR2 is YYNGEE. With 5 bases clipped from V and 1 base from J, the junction kept 2 bases outside the gene matches.